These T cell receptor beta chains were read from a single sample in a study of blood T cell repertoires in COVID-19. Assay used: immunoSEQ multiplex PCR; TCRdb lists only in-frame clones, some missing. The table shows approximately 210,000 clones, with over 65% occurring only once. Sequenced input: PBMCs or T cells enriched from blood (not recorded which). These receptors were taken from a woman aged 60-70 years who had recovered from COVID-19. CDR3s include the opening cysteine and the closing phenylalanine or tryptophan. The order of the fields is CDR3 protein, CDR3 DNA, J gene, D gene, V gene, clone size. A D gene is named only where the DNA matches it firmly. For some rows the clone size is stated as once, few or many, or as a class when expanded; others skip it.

CAISPGGDSPLHF TGTGCCATCAGTCCAGGCGGGGATTCACCCCTCCACTTT TRBJ1-6 - TRBV10-3 few
CASSIRPQREIYNEQFF TGCGCCAGCAGCATAAGACCGCAGCGGGAGATCTACAATGAGCAGTTCTTC TRBJ2-1 TRBD2 TRBV4-1 -
CASSIPGWTGGVDTQYF TGTGCCAGCAGCATCCCGGGTTGGACAGGGGGTGTGGATACGCAGTATTTT TRBJ2-3 TRBD1 TRBV7-2 -
CASSLGGTGELFF TGTGCCAGCAGCTTAGGCGGGACCGGGGAGCTGTTTTTT TRBJ2-2 - TRBV7-6 -
CSVQPVSSGGNEQFF TGCAGCGTCCAACCCGTAAGTAGCGGAGGCAATGAGCAGTTCTTC TRBJ2-1 - TRBV29-1 -
CASSPGQENSPLHF TGTGCCAGCAGTCCTGGACAGGAGAATTCACCCCTCCACTTT TRBJ1-6 TRBD1 TRBV28 -
CASSVTGTGELFF TGTGCCAGCAGCGTCACAGGGACCGGGGAGCTGTTTTTT TRBJ2-2 - TRBV9 -
CASSPGTEAFF TGTGCCAGCAGCCCGGGGACTGAAGCTTTCTTT TRBJ1-1 - TRBV6-5 -
CASSGGGNSYEQYF TGTGCCAGCAGCGGAGGCGGGAATTCCTACGAGCAGTACTTC TRBJ2-7 - TRBV7-2 once
CASSPLQTGGSYGYTF TGTGCCAGCAGCCCACTCCAAACGGGGGGCTCTTATGGCTACACCTTC TRBJ1-2 - TRBV3-1/TRBV3-2 once